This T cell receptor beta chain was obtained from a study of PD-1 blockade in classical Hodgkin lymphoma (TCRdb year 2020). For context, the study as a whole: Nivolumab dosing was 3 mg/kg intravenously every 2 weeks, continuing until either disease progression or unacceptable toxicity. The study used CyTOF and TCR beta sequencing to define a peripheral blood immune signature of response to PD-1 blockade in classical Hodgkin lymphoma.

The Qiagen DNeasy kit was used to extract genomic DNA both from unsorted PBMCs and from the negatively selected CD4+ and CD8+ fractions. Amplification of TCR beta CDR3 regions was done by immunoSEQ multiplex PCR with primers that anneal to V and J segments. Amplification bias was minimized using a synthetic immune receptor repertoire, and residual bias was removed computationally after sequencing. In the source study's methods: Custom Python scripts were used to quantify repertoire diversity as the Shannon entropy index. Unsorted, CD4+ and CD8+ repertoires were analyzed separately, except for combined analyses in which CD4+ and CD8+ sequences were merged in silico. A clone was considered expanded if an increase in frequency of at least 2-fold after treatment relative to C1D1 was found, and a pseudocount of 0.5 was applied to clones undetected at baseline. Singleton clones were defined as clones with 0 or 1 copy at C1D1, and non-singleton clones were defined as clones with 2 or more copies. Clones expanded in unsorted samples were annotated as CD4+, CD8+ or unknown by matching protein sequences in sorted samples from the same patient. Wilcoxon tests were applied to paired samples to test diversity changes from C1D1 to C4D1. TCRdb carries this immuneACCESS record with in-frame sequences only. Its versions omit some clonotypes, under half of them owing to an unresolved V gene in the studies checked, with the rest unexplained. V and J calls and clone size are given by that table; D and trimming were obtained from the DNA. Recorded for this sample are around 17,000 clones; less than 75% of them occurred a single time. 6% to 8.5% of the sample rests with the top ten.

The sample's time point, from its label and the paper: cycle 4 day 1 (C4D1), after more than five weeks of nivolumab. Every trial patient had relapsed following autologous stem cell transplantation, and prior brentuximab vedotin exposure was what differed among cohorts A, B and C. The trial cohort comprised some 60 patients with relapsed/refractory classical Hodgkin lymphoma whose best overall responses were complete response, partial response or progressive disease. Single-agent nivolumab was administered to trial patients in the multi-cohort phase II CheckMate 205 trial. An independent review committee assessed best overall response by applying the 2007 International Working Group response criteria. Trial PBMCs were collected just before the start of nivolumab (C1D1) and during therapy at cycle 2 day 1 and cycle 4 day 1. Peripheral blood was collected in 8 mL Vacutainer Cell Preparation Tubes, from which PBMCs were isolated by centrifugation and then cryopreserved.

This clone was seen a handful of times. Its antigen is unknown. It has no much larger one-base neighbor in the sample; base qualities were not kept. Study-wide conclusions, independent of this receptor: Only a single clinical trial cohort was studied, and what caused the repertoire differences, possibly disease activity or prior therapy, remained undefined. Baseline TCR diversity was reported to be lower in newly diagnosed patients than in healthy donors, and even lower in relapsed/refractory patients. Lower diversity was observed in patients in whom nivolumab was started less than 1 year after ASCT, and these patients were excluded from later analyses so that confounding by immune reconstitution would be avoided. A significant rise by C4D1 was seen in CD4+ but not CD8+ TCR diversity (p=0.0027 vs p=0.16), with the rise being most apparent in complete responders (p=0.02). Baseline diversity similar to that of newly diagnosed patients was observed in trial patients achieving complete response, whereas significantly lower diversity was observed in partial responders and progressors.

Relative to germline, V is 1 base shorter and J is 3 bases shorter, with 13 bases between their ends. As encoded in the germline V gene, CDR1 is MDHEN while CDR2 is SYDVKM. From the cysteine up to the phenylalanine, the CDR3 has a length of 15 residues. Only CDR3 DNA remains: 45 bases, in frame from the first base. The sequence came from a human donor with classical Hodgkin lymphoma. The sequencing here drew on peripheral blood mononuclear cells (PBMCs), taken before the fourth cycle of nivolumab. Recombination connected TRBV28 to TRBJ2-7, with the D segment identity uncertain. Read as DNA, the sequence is TGTGCCAGCAGTTTATTAGGTTTTAGAAACTACGAGCAGTACTTC. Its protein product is CASSLLGFRNYEQYF.